This T cell receptor beta chain stems from a study of siplizumab effects on memory and regulatory T cells. Assay used: immunoSEQ multiplex PCR; TCRdb lists only in-frame clones, some missing. The sample includes about 100,000 clones, approximately 91% seen only once; the top ten take more than 10%. CDR3 length: 14 amino acids. Germline V gene lookup returns CDR1 SGHRS and CDR2 YFSETQ. Trimming took 4 bases from V and 2 from J, leaving 13 bases between them. Turning to this clone: Its specificity is not known.

Study results and caveats: Researchers could map only a minor fraction of alloreactive clones to unstimulated subsets. Reactions containing siplizumab showed mappable alloreactive CD4+ clones averaging 68.8% Treg-derived, versus 25% to 30% in controls. Proliferating siplizumab-cultured Tregs lacked confirmed suppressive function. An assignable naive or memory phenotype was lacking in roughly 75-96% of proliferating CD4+ or CD8+ clones.

This clonotype was sampled from a human donor in good health. The V call is TRBV5-1, the J call TRBJ2-7, with D maybe TRBD2 (6 bases). The material sequenced was non-Treg CD4+ T cells sorted from blood. As DNA, the CDR3 is TGCGCCAGCAGCCTCGGACTATCCACCTACGAGCAGTACTTC. This gives the protein CASSLGLSTYEQYF. Combining the CDR3 with reference TRBV5-1 and TRBJ2-7 gives the whole variable domain KAGVTQTPRYLIKTRGQQVTLSCSPISGHRSVSWYQQTPGQGLQFLFEYFSETQRNKGNFPGRFSGRQFSNSRSEMNVSTLELGDSALYLCASSLGLSTYEQYFGPGTRLTVT.